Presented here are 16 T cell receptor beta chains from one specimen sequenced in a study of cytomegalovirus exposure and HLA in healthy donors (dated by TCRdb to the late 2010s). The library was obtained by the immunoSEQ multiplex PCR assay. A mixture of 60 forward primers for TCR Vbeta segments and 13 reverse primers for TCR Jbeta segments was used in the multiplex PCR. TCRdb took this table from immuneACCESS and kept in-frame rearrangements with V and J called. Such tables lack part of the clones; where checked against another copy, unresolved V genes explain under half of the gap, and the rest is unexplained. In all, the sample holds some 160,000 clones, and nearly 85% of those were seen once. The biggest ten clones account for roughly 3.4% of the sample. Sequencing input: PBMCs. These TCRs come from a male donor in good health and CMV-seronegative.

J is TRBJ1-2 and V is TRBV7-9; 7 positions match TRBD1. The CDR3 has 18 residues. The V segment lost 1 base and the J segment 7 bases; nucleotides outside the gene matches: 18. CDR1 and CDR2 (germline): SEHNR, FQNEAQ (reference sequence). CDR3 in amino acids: CASSLVVTGTILKRGYTF. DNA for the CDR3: TGTGCCAGCAGCTTAGTGGTGACAGGGACAATCCTAAAACGTGGCTACACCTTC.

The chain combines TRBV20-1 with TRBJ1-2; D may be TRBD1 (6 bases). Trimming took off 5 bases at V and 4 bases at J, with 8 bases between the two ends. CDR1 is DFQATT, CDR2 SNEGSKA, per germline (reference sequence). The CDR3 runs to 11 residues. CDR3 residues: CSAGGGYGYTF. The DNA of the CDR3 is TGCAGTGCTGGGGGCGGCTATGGCTACACCTTC.

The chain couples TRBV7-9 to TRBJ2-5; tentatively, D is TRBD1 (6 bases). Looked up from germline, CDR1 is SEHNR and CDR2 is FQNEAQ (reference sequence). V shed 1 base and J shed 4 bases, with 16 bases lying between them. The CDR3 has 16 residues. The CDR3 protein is CASSLETGTPLETQYF. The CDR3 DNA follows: TGTGCCAGCAGCTTAGAAACCGGGACACCTTTAGAGACCCAGTACTTC.

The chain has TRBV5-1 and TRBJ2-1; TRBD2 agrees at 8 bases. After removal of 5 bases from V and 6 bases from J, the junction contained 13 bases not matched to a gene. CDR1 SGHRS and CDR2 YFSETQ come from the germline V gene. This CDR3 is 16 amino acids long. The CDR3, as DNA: TGCGCCAGCAGTGTTATGGGGCTGAGCGGGGGCAATGAGCAGTTCTTC. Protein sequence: CASSVMGLSGGNEQFF.

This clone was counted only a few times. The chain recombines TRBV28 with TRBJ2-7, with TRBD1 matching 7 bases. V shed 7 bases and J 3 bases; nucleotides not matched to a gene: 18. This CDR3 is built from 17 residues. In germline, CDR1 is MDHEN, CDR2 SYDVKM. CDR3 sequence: CASKGARAFRSYYEQYF. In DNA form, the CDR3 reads TGTGCCAGCAAGGGGGCGAGGGCCTTTAGGTCATACTACGAGCAGTACTTC.

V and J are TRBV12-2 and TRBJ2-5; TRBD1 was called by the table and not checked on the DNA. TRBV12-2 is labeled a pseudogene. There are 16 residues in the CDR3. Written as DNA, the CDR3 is TGTGCAAGTCGCTTAGGGGCCAGGGGGACCCTCAGGACCCAGTACTTC. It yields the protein CASRLGARGTLRTQYF.

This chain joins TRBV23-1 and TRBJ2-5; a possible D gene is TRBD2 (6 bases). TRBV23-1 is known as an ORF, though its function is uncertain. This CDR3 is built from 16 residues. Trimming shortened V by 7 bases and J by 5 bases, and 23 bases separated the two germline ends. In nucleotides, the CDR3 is TGCGCCAGCACCGCCCGGGGGAATCTGGGGCGGGAGACCCAGTACTTC. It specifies CASTARGNLGRETQYF.

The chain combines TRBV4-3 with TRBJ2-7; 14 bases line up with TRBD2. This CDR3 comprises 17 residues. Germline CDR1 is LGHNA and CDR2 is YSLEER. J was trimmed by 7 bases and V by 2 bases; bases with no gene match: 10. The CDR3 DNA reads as TGCGCCAGCAGCCAAACCCACGGGACTAGCGGGAGCAGGGAGCAGTACTTC. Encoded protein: CASSQTHGTSGSREQYF.

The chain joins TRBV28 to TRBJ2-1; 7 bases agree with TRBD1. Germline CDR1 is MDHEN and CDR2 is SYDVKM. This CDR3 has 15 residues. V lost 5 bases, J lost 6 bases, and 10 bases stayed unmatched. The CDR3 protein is CASSAPSTGRNEQFF. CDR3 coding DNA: TGTGCCAGCAGTGCCCCCTCGACAGGGCGCAATGAGCAGTTCTTC.

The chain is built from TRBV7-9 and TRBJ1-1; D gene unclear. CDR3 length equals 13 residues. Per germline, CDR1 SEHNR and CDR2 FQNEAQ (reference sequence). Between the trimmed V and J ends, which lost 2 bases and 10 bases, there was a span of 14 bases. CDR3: CASSLYNGGPAFF. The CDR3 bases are TGTGCCAGCAGCTTATACAACGGTGGGCCAGCTTTCTTT.

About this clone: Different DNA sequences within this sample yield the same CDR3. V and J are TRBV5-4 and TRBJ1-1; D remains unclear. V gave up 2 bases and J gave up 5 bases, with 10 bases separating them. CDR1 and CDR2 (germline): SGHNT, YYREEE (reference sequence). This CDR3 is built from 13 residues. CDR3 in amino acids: CASSLSGKTEAFF. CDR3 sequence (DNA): TGTGCCAGCAGCTTATCCGGGAAGACTGAAGCTTTCTTT.

The DNA for the CDR3 is TGCGCCAGCAGCGAAACGGACAGCTCACAGGTTACGCAGTATTTT. Translation: CASSETDSSQVTQYF. The V and J genes are TRBV5-1 and TRBJ2-3; perhaps TRBD1 as D (6 bases). CDR3 length equals 15 residues. V was trimmed by 4 bases and J by 8 bases, leaving 20 bases between them. Germline loops: CDR1 SGHRS, CDR2 YFSETQ.

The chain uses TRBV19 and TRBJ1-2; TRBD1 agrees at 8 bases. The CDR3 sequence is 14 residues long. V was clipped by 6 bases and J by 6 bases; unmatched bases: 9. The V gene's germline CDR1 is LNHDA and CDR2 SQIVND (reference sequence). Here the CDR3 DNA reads TGTGCCAGTAGCCAATACGGACAGGGTCATGGCTACACCTTC. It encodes CASSQYGQGHGYTF.

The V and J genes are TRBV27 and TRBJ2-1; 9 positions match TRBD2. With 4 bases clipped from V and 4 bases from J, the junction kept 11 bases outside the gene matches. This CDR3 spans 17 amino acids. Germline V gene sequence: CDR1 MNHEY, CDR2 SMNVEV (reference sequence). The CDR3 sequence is CASSSPYASGTYNEQFF. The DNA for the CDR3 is TGTGCCAGCAGTTCTCCCTATGCTAGCGGGACATACAATGAGCAGTTCTTC.

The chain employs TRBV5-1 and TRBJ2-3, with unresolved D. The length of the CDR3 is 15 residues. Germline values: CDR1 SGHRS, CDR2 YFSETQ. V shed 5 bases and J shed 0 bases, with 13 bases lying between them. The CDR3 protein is CASSFRPGSTDTQYF. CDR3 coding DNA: TGCGCCAGCAGTTTTAGACCGGGTAGCACAGATACGCAGTATTTT.

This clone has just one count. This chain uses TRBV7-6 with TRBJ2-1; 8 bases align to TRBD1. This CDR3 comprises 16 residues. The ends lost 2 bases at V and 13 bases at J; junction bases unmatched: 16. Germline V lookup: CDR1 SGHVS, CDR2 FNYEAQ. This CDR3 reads CASSLSGGVNSLHQFF. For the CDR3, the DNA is TGTGCCAGCAGCTTATCAGGGGGCGTTAACTCTCTACATCAGTTCTTC.